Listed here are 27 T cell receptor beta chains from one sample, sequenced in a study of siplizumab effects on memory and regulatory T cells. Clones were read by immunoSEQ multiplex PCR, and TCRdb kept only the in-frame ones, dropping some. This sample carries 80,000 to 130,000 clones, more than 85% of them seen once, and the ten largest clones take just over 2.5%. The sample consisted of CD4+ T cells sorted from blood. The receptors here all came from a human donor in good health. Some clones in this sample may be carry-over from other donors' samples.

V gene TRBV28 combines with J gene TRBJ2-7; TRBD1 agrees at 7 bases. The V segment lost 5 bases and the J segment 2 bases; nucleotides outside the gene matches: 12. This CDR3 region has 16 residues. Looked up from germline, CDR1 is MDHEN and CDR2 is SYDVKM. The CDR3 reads CASSPLRDSLTYEQYF. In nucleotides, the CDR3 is TGTGCCAGCAGTCCGTTGAGGGACAGCCTAACCTACGAGCAGTACTTC.

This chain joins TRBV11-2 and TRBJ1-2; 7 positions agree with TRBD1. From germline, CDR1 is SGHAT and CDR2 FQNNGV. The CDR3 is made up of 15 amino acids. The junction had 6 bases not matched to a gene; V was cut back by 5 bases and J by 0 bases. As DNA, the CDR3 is TGTGCCAGCAGCACCTACAGGGGTGCTAACTATGGCTACACCTTC. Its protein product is CASSTYRGANYGYTF. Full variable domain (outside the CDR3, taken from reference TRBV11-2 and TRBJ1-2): EAGVAQSPRYKIIEKRQSVAFWCNPISGHATLYWYQQILGQGPKLLIQFQNNGVVDDSQLPKDRFSAERLKGVDSTLKIQPAKLEDSAVYLCASSTYRGANYGYTFGSGTRLTVV.

This chain's CDR3 is CASSFDRVATDTQYF. In nucleotides, the CDR3 is TGCGCCAGCAGCTTCGACAGGGTTGCAACAGATACGCAGTATTTT. V usage is TRBV5-1 and J usage is TRBJ2-3, with 7 bases identical to TRBD1. The CDR3 covers 15 residues. Trimming cost V 2 bases and J 3 bases; bases outside gene matches: 6. Per germline, CDR1 SGHRS and CDR2 YFSETQ. Variable domain in full (rest from reference TRBV5-1 and TRBJ2-3): KAGVTQTPRYLIKTRGQQVTLSCSPISGHRSVSWYQQTPGQGLQFLFEYFSETQRNKGNFPGRFSGRQFSNSRSEMNVSTLELGDSALYLCASSFDRVATDTQYFGPGTRLTVL.

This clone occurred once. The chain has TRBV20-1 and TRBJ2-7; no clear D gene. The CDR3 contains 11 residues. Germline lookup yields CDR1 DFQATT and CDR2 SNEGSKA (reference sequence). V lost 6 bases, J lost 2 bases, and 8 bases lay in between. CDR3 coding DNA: TGCAGTGCACTCAAAACCTACGAGCAGTACTTC. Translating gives CSALKTYEQYF.

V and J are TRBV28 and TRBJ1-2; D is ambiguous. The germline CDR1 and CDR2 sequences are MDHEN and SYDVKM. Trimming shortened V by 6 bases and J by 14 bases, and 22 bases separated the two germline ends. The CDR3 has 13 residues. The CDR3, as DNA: TGTGCCAGCAGGACTAAATTCATGTTGTCAACTACCTTC. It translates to CASRTKFMLSTTF.

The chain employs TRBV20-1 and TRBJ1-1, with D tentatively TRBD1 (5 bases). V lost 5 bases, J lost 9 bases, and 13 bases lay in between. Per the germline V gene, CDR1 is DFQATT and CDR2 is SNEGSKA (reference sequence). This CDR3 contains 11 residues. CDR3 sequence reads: CSALSSGKAFF. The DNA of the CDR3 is TGCAGTGCTCTCTCTTCAGGGAAAGCTTTCTTT.

CDR3 residues: CASSVSRRQGGTGELFF. CDR3 sequence (DNA): TGTGCCAGCAGCGTATCCCGACGACAGGGTGGGACCGGGGAGCTGTTTTTT. V and J are TRBV9 and TRBJ2-2; 7 bases are shared with TRBD1. Germline loops: CDR1 SGDLS, CDR2 YYNGEE. Trimming cost V 1 base and J 5 bases; bases outside gene matches: 11. The CDR3 covers 17 residues.

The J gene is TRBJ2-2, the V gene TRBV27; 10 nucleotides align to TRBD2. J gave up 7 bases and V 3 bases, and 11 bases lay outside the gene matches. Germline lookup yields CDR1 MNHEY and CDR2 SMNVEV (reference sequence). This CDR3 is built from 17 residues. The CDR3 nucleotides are TGTGCCAGCAGTTTTCGGCCTAGCGGGAGATTTAGCGGGGAGCTGTTTTTT. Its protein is CASSFRPSGRFSGELFF.

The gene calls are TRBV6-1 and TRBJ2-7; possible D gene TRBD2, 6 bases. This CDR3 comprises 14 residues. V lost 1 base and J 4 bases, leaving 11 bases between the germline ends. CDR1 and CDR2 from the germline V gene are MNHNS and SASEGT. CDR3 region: CASSEVGGGYEQYF. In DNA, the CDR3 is TGTGCCAGCAGTGAAGTTGGTGGGGGGTACGAGCAGTACTTC.

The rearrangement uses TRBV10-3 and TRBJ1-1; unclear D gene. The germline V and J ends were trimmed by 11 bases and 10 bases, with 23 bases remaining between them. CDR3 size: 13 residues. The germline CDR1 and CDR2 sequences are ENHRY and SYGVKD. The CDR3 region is CAVEQEKAVRAFF. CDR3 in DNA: TGTGCCGTCGAGCAGGAGAAGGCAGTCCGAGCTTTCTTT.

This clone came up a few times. The DNA of the CDR3 is TGTGCCAGCAGCTTACAGGGGGGCGGGACTGAAGCTTTCTTT. Translated: CASSLQGGGTEAFF. The chain has TRBV13 and TRBJ1-1, with 7 bases that match TRBD1. This CDR3 region has 14 residues. With V trimmed by 2 bases and J by 5 bases, 5 bases remained unmatched. Germline loops: CDR1 PRHDT, CDR2 FYEKMQ (reference sequence).

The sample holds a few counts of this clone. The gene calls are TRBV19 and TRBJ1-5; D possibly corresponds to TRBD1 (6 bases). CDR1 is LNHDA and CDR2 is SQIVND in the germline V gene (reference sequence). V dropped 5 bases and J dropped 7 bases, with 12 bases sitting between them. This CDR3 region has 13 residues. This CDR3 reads CASSQQGRQPQHF. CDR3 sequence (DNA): TGTGCCAGTAGTCAACAGGGTCGGCAGCCCCAGCATTTT.

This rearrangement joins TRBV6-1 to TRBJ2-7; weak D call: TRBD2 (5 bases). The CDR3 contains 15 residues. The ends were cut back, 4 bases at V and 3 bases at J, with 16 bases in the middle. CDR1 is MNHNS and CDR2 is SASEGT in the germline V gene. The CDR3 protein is CASSVGLAAVYEQYF. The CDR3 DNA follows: TGTGCCAGCAGTGTTGGGCTAGCAGCCGTCTACGAGCAGTACTTC.

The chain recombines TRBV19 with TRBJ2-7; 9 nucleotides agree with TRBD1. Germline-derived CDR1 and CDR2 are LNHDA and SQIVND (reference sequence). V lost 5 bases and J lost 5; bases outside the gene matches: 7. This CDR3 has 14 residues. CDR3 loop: CASSDPGTGNEQYF. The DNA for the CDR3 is TGTGCCAGTAGTGACCCCGGGACAGGGAACGAGCAGTACTTC.

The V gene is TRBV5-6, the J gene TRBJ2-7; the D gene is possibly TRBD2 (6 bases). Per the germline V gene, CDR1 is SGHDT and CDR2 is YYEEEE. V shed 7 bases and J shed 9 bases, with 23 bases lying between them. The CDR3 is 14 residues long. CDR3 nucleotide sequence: TGTGCCAGCGGTATCGGGCAAACGTACGGGGGGCAGTACTTC. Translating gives CASGIGQTYGGQYF.

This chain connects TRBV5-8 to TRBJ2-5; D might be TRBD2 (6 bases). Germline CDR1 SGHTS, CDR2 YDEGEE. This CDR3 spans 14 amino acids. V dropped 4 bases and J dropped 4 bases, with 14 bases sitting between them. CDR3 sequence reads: CASSLRGGAETQYF. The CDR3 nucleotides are TGTGCCAGCAGCCTTAGAGGCGGGGCAGAGACCCAGTACTTC. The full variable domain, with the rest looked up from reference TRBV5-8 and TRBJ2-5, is EAGVTQSPTHLIKTRGQQATLRCSPISGHTSVYWYQQALGLGLQFLLWYDEGEERNRGNFPPRFSGRQFPNYSSELNVNALELEDSALYLCASSLRGGAETQYFGPGTRLLVL.

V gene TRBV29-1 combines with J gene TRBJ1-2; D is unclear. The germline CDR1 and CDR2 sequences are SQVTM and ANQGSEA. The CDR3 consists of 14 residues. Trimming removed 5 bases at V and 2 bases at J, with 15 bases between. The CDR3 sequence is CSVFDSLLNYGYTF. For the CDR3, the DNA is TGCAGCGTTTTTGACTCGCTTCTGAACTATGGCTACACCTTC.

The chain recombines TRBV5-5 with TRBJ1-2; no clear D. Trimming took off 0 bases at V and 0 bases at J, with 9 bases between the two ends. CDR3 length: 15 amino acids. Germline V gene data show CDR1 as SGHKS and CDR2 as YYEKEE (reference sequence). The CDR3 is CASSLDMPSNYGYTF. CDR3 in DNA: TGTGCCAGCAGCTTGGATATGCCTTCTAACTATGGCTACACCTTC.

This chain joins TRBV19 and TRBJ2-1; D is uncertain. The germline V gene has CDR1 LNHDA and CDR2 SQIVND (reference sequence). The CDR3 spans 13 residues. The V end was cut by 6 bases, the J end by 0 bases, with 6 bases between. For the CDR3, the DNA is TGTGCCAGTAGACTCACCTCCTACAATGAGCAGTTCTTC. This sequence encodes CASRLTSYNEQFF.

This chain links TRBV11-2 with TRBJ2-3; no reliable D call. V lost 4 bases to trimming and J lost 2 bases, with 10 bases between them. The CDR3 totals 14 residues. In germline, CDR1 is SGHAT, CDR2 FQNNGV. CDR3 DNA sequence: TGTGCCAGCAGCTCAAGGGCCATCACAGATACGCAGTATTTT. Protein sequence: CASSSRAITDTQYF.

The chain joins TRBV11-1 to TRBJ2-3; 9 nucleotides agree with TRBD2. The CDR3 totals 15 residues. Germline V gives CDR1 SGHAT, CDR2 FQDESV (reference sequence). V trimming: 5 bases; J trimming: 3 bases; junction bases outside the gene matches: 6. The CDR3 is CASSLLAGRTDTQYF. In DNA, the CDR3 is TGTGCCAGCAGCCTACTAGCGGGCCGAACAGATACGCAGTATTTT. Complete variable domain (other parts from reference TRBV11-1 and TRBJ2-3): EAEVAQSPRYKITEKSQAVAFWCDPISGHATLYWYRQILGQGPELLVQFQDESVVDDSQLPKDRFSAERLKGVDSTLKIQPAELGDSAMYLCASSLLAGRTDTQYFGPGTRLTVL.

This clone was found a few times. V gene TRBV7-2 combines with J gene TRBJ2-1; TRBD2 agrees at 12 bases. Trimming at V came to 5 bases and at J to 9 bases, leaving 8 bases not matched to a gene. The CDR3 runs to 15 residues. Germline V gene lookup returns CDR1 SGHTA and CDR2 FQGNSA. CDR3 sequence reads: CASSPSSGRAGEQFF. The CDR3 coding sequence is TGTGCCAGCAGCCCCTCTAGCGGGAGGGCCGGTGAGCAGTTCTTC.

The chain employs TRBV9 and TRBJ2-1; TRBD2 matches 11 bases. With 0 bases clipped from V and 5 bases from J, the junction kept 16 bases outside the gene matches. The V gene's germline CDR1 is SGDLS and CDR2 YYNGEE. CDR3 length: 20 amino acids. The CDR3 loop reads CASSVDALAGERWADNEQFF. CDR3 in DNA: TGTGCCAGCAGCGTAGACGCACTAGCGGGAGAACGGTGGGCAGACAATGAGCAGTTCTTC.

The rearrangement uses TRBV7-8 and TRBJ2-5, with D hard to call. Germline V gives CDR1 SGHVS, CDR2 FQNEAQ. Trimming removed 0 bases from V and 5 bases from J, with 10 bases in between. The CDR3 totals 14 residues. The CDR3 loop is CASSLASSRETQYF. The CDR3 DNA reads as TGTGCCAGCAGCTTAGCGAGCAGCCGGGAGACCCAGTACTTC.

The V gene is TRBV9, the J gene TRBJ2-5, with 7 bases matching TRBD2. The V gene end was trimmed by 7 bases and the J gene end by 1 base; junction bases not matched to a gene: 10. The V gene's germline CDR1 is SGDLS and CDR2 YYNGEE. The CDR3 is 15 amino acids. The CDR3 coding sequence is TGTGCCAGCGCGAGGACGTGGGAGGGCCAAGAGACCCAGTACTTC. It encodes CASARTWEGQETQYF.

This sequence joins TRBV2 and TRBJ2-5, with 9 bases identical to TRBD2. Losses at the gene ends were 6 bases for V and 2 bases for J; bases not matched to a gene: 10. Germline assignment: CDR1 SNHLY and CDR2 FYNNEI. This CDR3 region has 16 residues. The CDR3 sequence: CASSSGTSRLQETQYF. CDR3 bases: TGTGCCAGCAGCAGCGGGACTAGCAGACTACAAGAGACCCAGTACTTC.

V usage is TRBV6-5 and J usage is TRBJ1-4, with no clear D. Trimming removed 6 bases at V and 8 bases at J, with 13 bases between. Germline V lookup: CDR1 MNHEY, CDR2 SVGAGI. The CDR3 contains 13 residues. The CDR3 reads CASRRGGGEKLFF. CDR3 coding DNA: TGTGCCAGCAGGCGTGGAGGAGGGGAAAAACTGTTTTTT.